This entry is about one T cell receptor (beta chain). In this sample, this clonotype turned up a few times. The clone's antigen remains unknown. The input lacks base qualities; no much larger clone sits a single base away. The library was produced with 5' RACE. Instrument used: Illumina HiSeq 2000. Template switching introduced a universal primer binding site; the final cDNA contained a unique molecular identifier, enabling accurate counting of TCR cDNA molecules. First-strand cDNA for TCR alpha and beta chains was synthesized from specific primers in the conserved constant-segment region. To control for contamination, each cDNA library was double barcoded with a SMART-Mk sample barcode plus Illumina barcodes. TruSeq adapter sequences along with Illumina sample barcodes were introduced in two successive PCR steps. Sequencing of the TCR alpha and beta cDNA libraries was done on the Illumina HiSeq platform using custom primers. Processing in the source paper ran as follows. Raw reads were processed with MiGEC to extract unique molecular identifiers, and MiXCR was used to determine CDR3 positions. Recombination models were inferred per individual with the repgenHMM and IGoR tools using an EM algorithm. Shared clonotypes were analyzed with the tcR package in R, and sharing was normalized by the product of cloneset sizes. To study raw recombination without the effects of thymic and clonal selection, out-of-frame nonproductive sequences were analyzed. TCRdb handled the public reads itself, with Q25 trimming in fastp and clone calling in MiXCR, and kept productive beta chains. Identical CDR3 protein sequences are pooled into one entry, listed with their most common genes and DNA. TCRdb's processing, not the authors' own work, is the source of the V and J calls. The sample table records roughly 540,000 distinct CDR3 sequences; around 20% of these occur just once. The ten top clones hold under 0.95% of the sample.

V loses 3 bases, J loses 0 bases, and the germline ends lie 12 bases apart. Inclusive of the bounding cysteine and phenylalanine, the CDR3 is 15 residues long. The read is trimmed to its CDR3 DNA, 45 bases read in frame from base 1. CDR1 and CDR2 are read off the germline V gene (reference sequence) as DFQATT and SNEGSKA. The data originate from a study of identical twins (dated by TCRdb to about 2016). For context, the study as a whole: The study deep-sequenced TCR alpha and beta repertoires from monozygotic twins, unrelated adults of various ages and cord blood to test whether fetal clonotypes persist. To rule out contamination, replicate twin experiments were performed at different times with different library preparation protocols.

Findings and caveats that apply to the study as a whole: Conclusions relied on cross-sectional statistical analysis, since the same donors could not be followed over many years. Zero-insertion analyses could be partly confounded by invariant T cells such as MAIT and iNKT, although diverse VJ usage argued against such confounding for most clonotypes. In monozygotic twins, recombination models systematically underestimated out-of-frame TCR alpha sharing, but the models matched the sharing seen between unrelated individuals. Compared with coincidental sharing between unrelated individuals, out-of-frame TCR alpha sequences shared between twins showed an excess of sequences with low generation probability. Abundant cord blood beta clonotypes carried fewer insertions; young adult naive repertoires showed a weaker similar trend, while memory repertoires showed none. In beta out-of-frame sequences, excess twin sharing was weaker, because having fewer shared sequences lowered the signal-to-noise ratio.

Every donor in the study was a healthy Caucasian. Three pairs of female monozygotic twins, all aged 18 to 29 years, were included in the twin cohort. Positive isolation kits from Invitrogen were used to isolate the CD4+ and CD8+ T cell populations. These data were also reused for a study on T cells expressing NK-cell markers. As the second paper documents: Three sorted T-cell subsets (CD3+CD56+NKG2C+, CD3+CD56+NKG2C- and CD3+CD56-NKG2C+) from roughly 8 donors had their TCR beta-chain repertoires profiled. Seven of the eight sequenced donors were HCMV-seropositive and one was HCMV-seronegative. To restrict sorting to alphabetaTCR-expressing T cells, an anti-gammadeltaTCR antibody was added in several experiments. In five to seven donors, the dominant CD3+CD56+NKG2C+ clonotypes were among the top 10 CD8+ clonotypes and accounted for about 1.0-7.5% of CD8+ T cells. Those dominant clonotypes were again the most abundant among CD3+CD56-NKG2C+ cells in a few donors, at roughly 25-65%. Whether the expanded NKG2C-expressing T cell clones were specific for HCMV antigens was left unclear. All eight donors whose samples were sequenced were randomly selected healthy volunteers, three of them men and five women. HCMV-specific IgG was detected in serum with a commercial ELISA kit to determine HCMV serostatus. MIGEC was used to demultiplex reads and group reads by UMI, and MiTCR was used to assemble and quantify clonotypes. To exclude erroneous sequences, only TCR cDNA sequences supported by at least two reads were retained. Downstream repertoire analysis used the tcR package, and clonotypes were matched across fractions by CDR3 nucleotide sequence plus V segment. VDJmatch was used to annotate antigen specificity against VDJdb, with one amino acid substitution in CDR3 permitted.

The TCR comes from a woman between 18 and 30 years old in good health. The chain links TRBV20-1 with TRBJ2-1; no confident D gene assignment can be made. Sequencing used CD4+ T cells sorted from blood. The CDR3 amino acid sequence is: CSASRARTSYNEQFF. The base sequence is TGCAGTGCTAGCCGGGCCCGAACCTCCTACAATGAGCAGTTCTTC.